This TCR beta chain was identified in a study of T-cell memory formation after mild COVID-19. Study background: TCR clusters largely stayed donor specific. Study-wide findings and caveats: The study found contracting CD4+ clones mainly in CM and EM and contracting CD8+ clones in EMRA. Cross-reactive memory appears to have joined, as suggested by some responding clones showing up in pre-infection memory. CD4/CD8 balance held among clones contracting day 15 to 85, and later expanders leaned CD4+.

TCRdb redid the calling of the 5' RACE reads with MiXCR, one entry per CDR3 protein. The sample includes about 110,000 distinct CDR3 sequences, over 20% seen only once; the top ten take about 42%. Points on this clonotype: The target antigen is unknown.

Germline CDR1 reads MGHRA; CDR2 reads YSYEKL. The V end lost 0 bases, the J end lost 6 bases, and 12 bases lay between the germline ends. The CDR3 extends over 15 amino acids. The chain has TRBV4-1 and TRBJ2-1; no firm D call. This clonotype was obtained from a man in his late teens or twenties who had mild COVID-19 (a few samples of this study predate the infection). Cell type and time point are not known. Sequenced input: PBMCs or a T cell subset sorted from them (not recorded which). The CDR3 region is CASSQDMRSGNEQFF. CDR3 DNA sequence: TGCGCCAGCAGCCAAGATATGAGGTCGGGCAATGAGCAGTTCTTC.